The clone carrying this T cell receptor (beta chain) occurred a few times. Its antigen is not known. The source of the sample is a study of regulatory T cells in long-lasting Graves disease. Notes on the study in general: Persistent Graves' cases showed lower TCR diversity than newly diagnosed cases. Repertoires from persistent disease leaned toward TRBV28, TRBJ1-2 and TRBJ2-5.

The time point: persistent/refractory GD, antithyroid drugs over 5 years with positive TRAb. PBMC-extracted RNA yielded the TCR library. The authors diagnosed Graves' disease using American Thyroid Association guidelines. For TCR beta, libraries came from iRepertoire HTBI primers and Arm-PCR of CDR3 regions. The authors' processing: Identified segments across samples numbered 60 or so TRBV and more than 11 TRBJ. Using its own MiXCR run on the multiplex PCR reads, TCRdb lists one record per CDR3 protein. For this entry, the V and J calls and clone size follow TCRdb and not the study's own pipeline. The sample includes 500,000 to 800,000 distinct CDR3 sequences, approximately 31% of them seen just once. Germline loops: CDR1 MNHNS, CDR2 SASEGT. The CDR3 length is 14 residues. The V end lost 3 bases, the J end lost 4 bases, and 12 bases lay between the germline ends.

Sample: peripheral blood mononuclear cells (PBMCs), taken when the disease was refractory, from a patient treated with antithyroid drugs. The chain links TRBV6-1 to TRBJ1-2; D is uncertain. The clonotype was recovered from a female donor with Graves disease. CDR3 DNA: TGTGCCAGCAGTGAGCCTGGAGACACCTATGGCTACACCTTC. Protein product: CASSEPGDTYGYTF.